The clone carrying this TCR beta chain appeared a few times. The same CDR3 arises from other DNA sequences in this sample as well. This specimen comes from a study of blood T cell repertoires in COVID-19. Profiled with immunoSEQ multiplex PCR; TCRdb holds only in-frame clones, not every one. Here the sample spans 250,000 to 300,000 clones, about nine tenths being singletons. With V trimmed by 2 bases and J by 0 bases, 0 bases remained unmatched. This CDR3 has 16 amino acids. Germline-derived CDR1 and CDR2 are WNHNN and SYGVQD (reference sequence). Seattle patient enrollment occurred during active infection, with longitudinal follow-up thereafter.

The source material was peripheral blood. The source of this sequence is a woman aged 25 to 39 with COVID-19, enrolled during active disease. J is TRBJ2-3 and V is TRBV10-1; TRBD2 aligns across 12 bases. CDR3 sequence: CASSEGTSGSTDTQYF. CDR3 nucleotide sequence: TGCGCCAGCAGTGAGGGGACTAGCGGGAGCACAGATACGCAGTATTTT.